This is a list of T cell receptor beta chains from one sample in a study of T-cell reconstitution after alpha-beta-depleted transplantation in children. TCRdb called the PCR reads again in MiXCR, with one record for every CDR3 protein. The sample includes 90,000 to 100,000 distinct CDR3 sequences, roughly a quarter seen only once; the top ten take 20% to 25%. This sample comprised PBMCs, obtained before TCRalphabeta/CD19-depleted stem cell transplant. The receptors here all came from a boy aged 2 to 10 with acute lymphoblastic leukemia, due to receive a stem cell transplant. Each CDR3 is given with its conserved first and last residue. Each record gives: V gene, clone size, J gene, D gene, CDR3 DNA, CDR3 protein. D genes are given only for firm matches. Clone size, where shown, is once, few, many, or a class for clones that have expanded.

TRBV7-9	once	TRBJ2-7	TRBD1	TGTGCCAGCAGCCTAGGACAGGTTTCGGACGAGCAGTACTTC	CASSLGQVSDEQYF
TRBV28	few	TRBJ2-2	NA	TGTGCCAGCAGAGAGTTTCACTCGCCTGCCACCGGGGAGCTGTTTTTT	CASREFHSPATGELFF
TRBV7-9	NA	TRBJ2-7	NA	TGTGCCAGCATCCCCGGGACTGCCACCTACGAGCAGTACTTC	CASIPGTATYEQYF
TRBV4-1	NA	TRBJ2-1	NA	TGTGCCAGCAGCCCCGGGTCCGTCAATGAGCAGTTCTTC	CASSPGSVNEQFF
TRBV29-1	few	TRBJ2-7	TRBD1	TGCAGCGCAAAAGGGACAGGGTACGAGCAGTACTTC	CSAKGTGYEQYF
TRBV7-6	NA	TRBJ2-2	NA	TGTGCCAGCAGCTTTGGGTCCGGGGAGCTGTTTTTT	CASSFGSGELFF
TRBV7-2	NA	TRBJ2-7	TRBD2	TGTGCCAGCAGCCGTGGACTAGCGGTGAGGTATGGCTACGAGCAGTACTTC	CASSRGLAVRYGYEQYF
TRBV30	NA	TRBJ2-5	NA	TGTGCCTGGGGGCCTATAAACACGGAGACCCAGTACTTC	CAWGPINTETQYF
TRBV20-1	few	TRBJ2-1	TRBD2	TGCAGTGCTAGAAGTCCGGGAGGGAGCCCGGGGAAAGAGCAGTTCTTC	CSARSPGGSPGKEQFF
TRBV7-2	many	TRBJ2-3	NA	TGTGCCAGCAGCTTAAAGGCGGGTCCATTAAATAGGGATACGCAGTATTTT	CASSLKAGPLNRDTQYF
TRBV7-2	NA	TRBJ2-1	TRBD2	TGTGCCAGCAGCTTAGTATCGACTAGCGGAGACGCTGAGCAGTTCTTC	CASSLVSTSGDAEQFF
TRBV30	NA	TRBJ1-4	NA	TGTGCCTGGAGCGAGAATGGCGAAAAACTGTTTTTT	CAWSENGEKLFF
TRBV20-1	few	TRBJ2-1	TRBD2	TGCAGTGCTAGCTCCTCGGGAGGAGGCAATGAGCAGTTCTTC	CSASSSGGGNEQFF
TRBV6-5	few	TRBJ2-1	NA	TGTGCCAGCAGTTACCCAGACAGTGGCGAGCAGTTCTTC	CASSYPDSGEQFF
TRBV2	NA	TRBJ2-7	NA	TGTGCCAGCAGTGAAGGGCTCAGATCCTACGAGCAGTACTTC	CASSEGLRSYEQYF
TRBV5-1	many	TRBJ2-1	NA	TGTGCCAGCAGCTCTCTCAATGAGCAGTTCTTC	CASSSLNEQFF
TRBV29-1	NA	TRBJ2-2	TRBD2	TGCAGCGGCCGGGGGGCGAACACCGGGGAGCTGTTTTTT	CSGRGANTGELFF
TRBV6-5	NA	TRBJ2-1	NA	TGTGCCAGCAGTTACTCGAGGGGACGGAACTACAATGAGCAGTTCTTC	CASSYSRGRNYNEQFF
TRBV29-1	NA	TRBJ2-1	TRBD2	TGCAGCCTTGCTAGCGGAGGGGCCGGTGCATATGAGCAGTTCTTC	CSLASGGAGAYEQFF
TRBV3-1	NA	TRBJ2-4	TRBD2	TGTGCCAGCAGCCAAGCTAGCGGGAGAGACATTCAGTACTTC	CASSQASGRDIQYF
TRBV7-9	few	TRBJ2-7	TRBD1	TGTGCCAGCAGCTTAGGGGGACAGCTCTACGAGCAGTACTTC	CASSLGGQLYEQYF
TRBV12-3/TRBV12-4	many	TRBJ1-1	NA	TGTGCCAGCAGTTTAGGTTTAACTGAAGCTTTCTTT	CASSLGLTEAFF
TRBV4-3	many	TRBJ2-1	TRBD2	TGCGCCAGCAGCCCTTGGACTAGCGAAGGGGGTGAGCAGTTCTTC	CASSPWTSEGGEQFF
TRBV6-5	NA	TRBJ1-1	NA	TGTGCCAGCAGCCCCACCGTCGGAGACGCTTTCTTT	CASSPTVGDAFF
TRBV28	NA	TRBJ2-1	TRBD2	TGTGCCAGCAGTCCGCTGACTAGCGGGATACCCGTAGAGCAGTTCTTC	CASSPLTSGIPVEQFF
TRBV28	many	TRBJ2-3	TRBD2	TGTGCCGCCGCCGGAGCGGGAGGGTTAGATACGCAGTATTTT	CAAAGAGGLDTQYF
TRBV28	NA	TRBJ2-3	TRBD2	TGTACCAGCCGCCGGGGGGGGACAGATACGCAGTATTTT	CTSRRGGTDTQYF
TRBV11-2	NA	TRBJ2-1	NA	TGTGCCAGCACCTCACTAGGGGAGCAGTTCTTC	CASTSLGEQFF
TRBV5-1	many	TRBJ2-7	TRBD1	TGCGCCAGCAGCTTGGGGACAGGCGAGCAGTACTTC	CASSLGTGEQYF
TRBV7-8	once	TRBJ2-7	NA	TGTGCCAGCAGCTTAGCCAGACAGCGCTACGAGCAGTACTTC	CASSLARQRYEQYF
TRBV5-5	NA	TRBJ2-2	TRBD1	TGTGCCAGCAGGACTTCCTACTTAACCGGGACAGTCAACGGGGAGCTGTTTTTT	CASRTSYLTGTVNGELFF
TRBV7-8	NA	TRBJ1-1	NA	TGTGCCAGCAGCAAGACCCCCAGGGACACTGAAGCTTTCTTT	CASSKTPRDTEAFF
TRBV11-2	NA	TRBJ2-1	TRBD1	TGTGCTAGCAGGGGGAAGGTTGAGCAGTTCTTC	CASRGKVEQFF
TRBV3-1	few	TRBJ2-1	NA	TGTGCCAGCAGCCTACGACTAGTAACCTACAATGAGCAGTTCTTC	CASSLRLVTYNEQFF
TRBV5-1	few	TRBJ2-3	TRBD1	TGCGCCAGCAGCGGGCCGGGACAGCGTTTTGATACGCAGTATTTT	CASSGPGQRFDTQYF
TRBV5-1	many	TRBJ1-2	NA	TGCGCCAGCAGCTCCTCGGGGGGGGTATCTGGCTACACCTTC	CASSSSGGVSGYTF
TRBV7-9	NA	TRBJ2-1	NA	TGTGCCAGCAGCTTAGGAGGGGCGGGGAATGAGCAGTTCTTC	CASSLGGAGNEQFF
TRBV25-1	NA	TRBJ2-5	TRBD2	TGTGCCAGCAGTGAATTCGTAGCGGGGCTGGAGGAGACCCAGTACTTC	CASSEFVAGLEETQYF
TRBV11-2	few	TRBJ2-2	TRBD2	TGTGCCAGCACCGGGCCCCTAGGACTAGCGGGAGGGCCGTCAGCCGGGGAGCTGTTTTTT	CASTGPLGLAGGPSAGELFF
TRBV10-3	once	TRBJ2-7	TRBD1	TGTGCCATCAGTGAGTCAAGGACAGGGGACGAGCAGTACTTC	CAISESRTGDEQYF
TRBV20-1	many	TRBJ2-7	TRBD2	TGCAGTGCTAGGCGCCCTAGCGGAACCTCCTACGAGCAGTACTTC	CSARRPSGTSYEQYF
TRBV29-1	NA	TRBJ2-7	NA	TGCAGCGCCGCCAGCGGGTTCTCCTACGAGCAGTACTTC	CSAASGFSYEQYF